The present T cell receptor beta chain was sequenced within a study of T cells in Graves' hyperthyroidism and ophthalmopathy (dated by TCRdb to about 2019). Context from the whole study: Peripheral blood samples were taken at the time of initial diagnosis, prior to any treatment. A discovery cohort of roughly 96 patients, 43 with Graves' ophthalmopathy and over 55 with stable Graves' hyperthyroidism, was used to find distinguishing TCR V-J signatures. Prospective prediction of ophthalmopathy was tested in an independent validation cohort of about 19 hyperthyroidism patients and 15 to 17 patients who later progressed to ophthalmopathy. The approximately 90 discovery patients were divided at random into training and test sets in a 7:3 ratio. In addition, the study compared T-cell repertoires in thyroid tissue and in blood from five or six Graves' hyperthyroidism patients. After blood sampling, hyperthyroidism patients were treated with methimazole at a starting dose of 30 mg daily, and ophthalmopathy patients were treated with high-dose intravenous methylprednisolone. The paper reports TCR Vbeta CDR3 sequencing of over 130 peripheral blood samples: around 45 ophthalmopathy, 70 to 85 hyperthyroidism and approximately 17 progressor patients. Paper-wide results and their limitations: Most expanded thyroid clonotypes (frequency above 0.001) were also detected in blood, a finding suggesting that blood repertoires may reflect thyroid immune responses. No statistical method was used to fix the sample size in advance, and group allocation was not hidden from the investigators. In validation, progression to ophthalmopathy was predicted by the model with 65% to 71% sensitivity and roughly 76% specificity, a median of 6.5 months before onset. A model built on a 13 V-J signature distinguished ophthalmopathy from stable hyperthyroidism, reaching roughly 88% sensitivity and under 84% specificity in cross-validation and 80%/75% in testing.

This clonotype was seen repeatedly, ten times or more. No cognate antigen has been identified for it. One base away there is no much larger clone; base qualities are not given. The TCR beta CDR3 regions were amplified from RNA transcripts. The first round of RT-PCR for the TCR CDR3 was performed with the HTBI primer set and the Qiagen OneStep RT-PCR kit. Libraries were constructed in a second round of multiplex PCR, after which size selection and purification were performed. The libraries were sequenced on an Illumina HiSeq2000 using paired-end 100 bp reads. The authors' analysis ran thus. SOAPnuke was used to process the raw data, throwing out any read that contained adapters or uncalled bases, had a mean Phred below 15, or lacked an exact constant-primer or identifier match. High-quality paired reads were merged with COPE v1.2.5, and unique nucleotide sequences were defined as clonotypes. MiTCR v1.1 was used to align clonotypes to the IMGT TRBV, TRBD and TRBJ reference segments. The analysis was restricted to V-J combinations with a frequency above 0.0001, which together covered 99.2% of the repertoires. A TCS score was defined as the ratio between F50 (clonal expansion) and ExV (chaos), using BLOSUM62-based TCRdist between CDR3 peptides within each V-J. Welch's t-statistics and random forest reduced around 520 V-J features to 13, which were used in a naive Bayes classifier (R e1071). TCRdb cleaned the public reads at Q25 with fastp, built clones with MiXCR and kept in-frame beta chains. Identical CDR3 proteins give one entry, which carries the most common genes and DNA. The V and J calls follow TCRdb's processing rather than the paper's. The sample data list around 690,000 distinct CDR3 sequences, and 17% of these were observed just once. Of the sample, 15% to 18% is held by the ten largest clones.

At the junction V is shortened by 4 bases and J by 0 bases, with 14 bases in between. Inclusive of the bounding cysteine and phenylalanine, the CDR3 is 15 residues long. Only the CDR3 portion is preserved as DNA: 45 bases, with reading frame beginning at the first base. From a lookup of the germline V gene, CDR1 and CDR2 are SGHRS and YFSETQ. Stable Graves' hyperthyroidism was defined as no progression to ophthalmopathy during 18 months of follow-up. Hyperthyroidism patients were newly diagnosed, had a disease duration of under 2 months, and were aged 18 to 65 years. Patients with uncontrolled infections, other autoimmune diseases, pregnancy or lactation were excluded. Diagnoses relied on clinical symptoms, serum thyroxine and TRAb, thyroid ultrasound and orbital computed tomography. Ficoll-Paque density gradient centrifugation was used to isolate PBMCs from around 10 ml of fresh peripheral blood. Total RNA was extracted with Trizol reagent, and quality was checked on an Agilent 2100 Bioanalyzer.

The sequence came from a man between 50 and 59 years old with Graves' hyperthyroidism. The sample was blood. The sequence is built from TRBV5-1 and TRBJ2-7, with no confidently assigned D gene. The sequenced DNA is TGCGCCAGCAGCCTTCAACACGGATCCTCCTACGAGCAGTACTTC. Its coded protein is CASSLQHGSSYEQYF.